The T cell receptor (beta chain) under discussion was sequenced for a study of response to subunit inactivated influenza vaccine (dated by TCRdb to 2016 to 2019). For the wider study: Deep quantitative profiling of the T cell receptor repertoire was used in the study to follow responses to a trivalent subunit inactivated influenza vaccine. Points the paper makes about the study in general: The authors proposed that each seasonal influenza vaccination may bring in only a limited number of new T cells.

The library was made by RT-PCR. For sequencing, an Illumina HiSeq 2500 was employed. TCRdb applied fastp at Q25 and MiXCR to the public reads, then kept only in-frame beta chains. Identical CDR3 protein sequences are pooled into one entry, listed with their most common genes and DNA. This sample is represented by roughly 700,000 distinct CDR3 sequences; more than 11% of them were singletons. Less than 7% of the sample comes from the top ten. Inclusive of the bounding cysteine and phenylalanine, the CDR3 is 13 residues long. The CDR3 DNA has 39 bases and is translated from base 1. In the germline V gene, CDR1 corresponds to SGHRS and CDR2 to YFSETQ. At the junction V is shortened by 7 bases and J by 2 bases; bases outside the gene matches: 4. In its sample, this clonotype was seen many times. What antigen it recognizes has not been identified. Nothing much larger sits one base from this clone, and base qualities are not available.

Rearrangement joined TRBV5-1 to TRBJ2-3, with TRBD1 identical over 7 junction bases. The sequences come from PBMCs from blood, collected approximately 15 days before vaccination. This receptor was taken from a man between 45 and 60 years old who received an inactivated influenza vaccine. Donor details come from another sample of the same person, matched by shared clones. The CDR3 is CASYTGDTDTQYF. In nucleotides, the sequence is TGCGCCAGCTATACAGGGGACACAGATACGCAGTATTTT.